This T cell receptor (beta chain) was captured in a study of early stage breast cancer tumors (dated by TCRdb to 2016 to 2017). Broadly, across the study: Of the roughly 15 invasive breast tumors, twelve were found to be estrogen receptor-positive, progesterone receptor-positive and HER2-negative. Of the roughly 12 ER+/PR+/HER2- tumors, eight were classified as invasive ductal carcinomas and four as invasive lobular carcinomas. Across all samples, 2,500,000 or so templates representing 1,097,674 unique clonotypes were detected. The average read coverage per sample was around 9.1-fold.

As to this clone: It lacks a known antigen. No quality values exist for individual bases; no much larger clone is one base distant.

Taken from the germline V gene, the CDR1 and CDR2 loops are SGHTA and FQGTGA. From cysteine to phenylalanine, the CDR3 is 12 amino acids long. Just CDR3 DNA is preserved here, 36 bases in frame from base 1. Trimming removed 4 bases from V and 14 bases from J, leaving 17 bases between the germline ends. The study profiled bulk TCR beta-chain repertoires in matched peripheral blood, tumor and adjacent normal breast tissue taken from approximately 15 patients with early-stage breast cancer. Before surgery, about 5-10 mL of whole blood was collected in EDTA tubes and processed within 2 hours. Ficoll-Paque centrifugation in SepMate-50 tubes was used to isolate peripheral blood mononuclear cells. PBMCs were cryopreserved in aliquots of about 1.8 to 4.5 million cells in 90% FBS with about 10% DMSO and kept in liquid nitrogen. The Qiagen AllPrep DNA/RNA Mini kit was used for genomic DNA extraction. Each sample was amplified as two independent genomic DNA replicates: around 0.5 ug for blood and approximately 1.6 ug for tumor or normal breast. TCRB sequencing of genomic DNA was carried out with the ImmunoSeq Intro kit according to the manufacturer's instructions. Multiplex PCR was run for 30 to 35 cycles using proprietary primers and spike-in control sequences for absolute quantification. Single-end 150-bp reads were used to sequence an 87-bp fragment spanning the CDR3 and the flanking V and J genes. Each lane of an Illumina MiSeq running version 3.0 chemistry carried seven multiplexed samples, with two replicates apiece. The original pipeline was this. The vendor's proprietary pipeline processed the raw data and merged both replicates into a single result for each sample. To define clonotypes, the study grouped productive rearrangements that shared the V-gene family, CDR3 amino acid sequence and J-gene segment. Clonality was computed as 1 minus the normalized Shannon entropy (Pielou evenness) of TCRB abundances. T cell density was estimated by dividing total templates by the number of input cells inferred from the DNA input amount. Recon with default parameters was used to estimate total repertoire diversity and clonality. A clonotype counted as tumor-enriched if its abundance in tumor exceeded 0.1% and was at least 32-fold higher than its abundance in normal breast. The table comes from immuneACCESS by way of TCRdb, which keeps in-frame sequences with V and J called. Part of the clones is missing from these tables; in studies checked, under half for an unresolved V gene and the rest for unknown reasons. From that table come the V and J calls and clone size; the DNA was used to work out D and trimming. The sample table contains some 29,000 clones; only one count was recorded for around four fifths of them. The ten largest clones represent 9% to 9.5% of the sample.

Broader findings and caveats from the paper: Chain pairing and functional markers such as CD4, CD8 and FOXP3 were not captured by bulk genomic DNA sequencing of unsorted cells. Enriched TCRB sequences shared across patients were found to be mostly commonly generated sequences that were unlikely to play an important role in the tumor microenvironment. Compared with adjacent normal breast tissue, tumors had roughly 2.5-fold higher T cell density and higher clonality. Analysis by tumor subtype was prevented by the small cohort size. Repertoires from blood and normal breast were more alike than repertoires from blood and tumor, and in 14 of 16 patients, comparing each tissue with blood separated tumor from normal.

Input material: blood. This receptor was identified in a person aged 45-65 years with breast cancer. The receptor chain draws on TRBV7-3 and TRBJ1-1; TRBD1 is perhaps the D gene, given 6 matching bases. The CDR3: CASSSLGGPPFF. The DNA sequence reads TGTGCCAGCAGCTCCCTCGGGGGCCCCCCCTTCTTT.